This entry lists 16 T cell receptor beta chains sequenced from one sample in a study of shared clonotypes between healthy human individuals (dated by TCRdb to 2019 to 2021). The library was obtained by the immunoSEQ multiplex PCR assay. TCRdb's version of the immuneACCESS table is confined to in-frame rearrangements and falls short of the full clone set. An unresolved V gene accounts for under half of the shortfall where checked; the remainder is of unknown origin. The sample includes some 660,000 clones, with more than 70% observed a single time. The ten largest clones capture more than 1.5% of the sample. Sequencing was performed on memory CD4+ T cells sorted from blood. Per the publication, the cell subset or site label means: CD45RA-negative fraction. All receptors derive from a young woman in good health.

This clone has more than one count but fewer than ten. This chain joins TRBV16 and TRBJ1-5; TRBD1 matches 9 bases. The CDR3 spans 17 residues. The trim removed 6 bases at V and 2 bases at J, leaving 11 bases unmatched. Germline V gene data show CDR1 as KGHSY and CDR2 as FQNENV. The CDR3 nucleotides read TGTGCCAGCAGACCTTTGACAGGGGGGCTAGGCAATCAGCCCCAGCATTTT. Translating it yields CASRPLTGGLGNQPQHF.

About this clone itself: The same CDR3 arises from other DNA sequences in this sample as well. The V gene is TRBV5-6, the J gene TRBJ1-2, with 9 nucleotides matching TRBD1. V was pared by 1 base and J by 4 bases, with 2 bases of the junction left unmatched. Germline-derived CDR1 and CDR2 are SGHDT and YYEEEE. CDR3 length: 14 residues. The CDR3, as DNA: TGTGCCAGCAGCTTGCGACAGGGGGGCTATGGCTACACCTTC. The encoded protein is CASSLRQGGYGYTF.

In DNA form, the CDR3 reads TGTGCCAGCAGCCAGGACAGGAATGAAAAACTGTTTTTT. As protein: CASSQDRNEKLFF. The gene calls are TRBV14 and TRBJ1-4; 7 nucleotides line up with TRBD1. CDR1 and CDR2 from the germline V gene are SGHDN and FVKESK. Trimming at V came to 3 bases and at J to 5 bases, leaving 0 bases not matched to a gene. There are 13 residues in the CDR3.

This clone was observed many times. This chain links TRBV11-1 with TRBJ2-7; 8 bases are a match to TRBD1. The CDR3 totals 14 residues. The V and J ends lost 5 bases and 2 bases, in that order; junction bases with no gene match: 5. The V gene's germline CDR1 is SGHAT and CDR2 FQDESV (reference sequence). In DNA form, the CDR3 reads TGTGCCAGCAGCCACGGGACAGGCACCTACGAGCAGTACTTC. Protein product: CASSHGTGTYEQYF.

The gene calls are TRBV28 and TRBJ1-4, with 8 bases lining up with TRBD1. The germline gives CDR1 MDHEN, CDR2 SYDVKM. The CDR3 length is 14 residues. With 6 bases clipped from V and 7 bases from J, the junction kept 7 bases outside the gene matches. This CDR3 reads CASSPGQVGEKLFF. Written as DNA, the CDR3 is TGTGCCAGCAGCCCGGGACAGGTCGGTGAAAAACTGTTTTTT.

On this clone itself: The junction departs from germline at one end; a sequencing error may be responsible. V gene TRBV11-2 combines with J gene TRBJ2-7; 14 bases are a match to TRBD2. The CDR3 extends over 13 amino acids. Germline V gene lookup returns CDR1 SGHAT and CDR2 FQNNGV. The CDR3 protein is CASSLERTSGRWF. DNA for the CDR3: TGTGCCAGCAGCTTAGAAAGGACTAGCGGGAGGTGGTTC.

V is TRBV5-4 and J is TRBJ1-1; D is unresolved. The CDR3 has 15 residues. Germline CDR1 reads SGHNT; CDR2 reads YYREEE (reference sequence). V shed 0 bases and J shed 1 base, with 10 bases lying between them. This CDR3 is CASSLVEGANTEAFF. The CDR3 nucleotides are TGTGCCAGCAGCTTGGTGGAGGGAGCGAACACTGAAGCTTTCTTT.

The J gene is TRBJ2-2, the V gene TRBV27; TRBD2 might be the D (6 bases). Germline V gene lookup returns CDR1 MNHEY and CDR2 SMNVEV (reference sequence). The CDR3 is 14 amino acids. The germline V and J ends were trimmed by 3 bases and 7 bases, with 12 bases remaining between them. As DNA, the CDR3 is TGTGCCAGCAGTTTGGGCGGGAAGGGCGGGGAGCTGTTTTTT. It encodes CASSLGGKGGELFF.

This chain links TRBV4-1 with TRBJ2-2, with 10 bases identical to TRBD1. This CDR3 spans 20 amino acids. In germline, CDR1 is MGHRA, CDR2 YSYEKL. V shed 5 bases, J shed 5 bases, and the junction held 20 bases outside the gene matches. The CDR3 is CASSFRFAGTGDAITGELFF. The CDR3 DNA follows: TGCGCCAGCAGCTTCCGCTTTGCCGGGACAGGGGACGCAATTACCGGGGAGCTGTTTTTT.

The rearrangement links TRBV5-1 to TRBJ2-2; no reliable D call. This CDR3 region has 14 residues. Germline-derived CDR1 and CDR2 are SGHRS and YFSETQ. Trimming took 6 bases from V and 0 from J, leaving 9 bases between them. CDR3 coding DNA: TGCGCCAGCAAGCAGAACGCGAACACCGGGGAGCTGTTTTTT. Protein: CASKQNANTGELFF.

The table lists this clone with a count of one. The chain has TRBV7-6 and TRBJ2-3; 9 nucleotides agree with TRBD2. The CDR3 has 15 residues. Per the germline V gene, CDR1 is SGHVS and CDR2 is FNYEAQ. With 3 bases clipped from V and 4 bases from J, the junction kept 5 bases outside the gene matches. The CDR3 spells CASSFAGGRADTQYF. The CDR3 region has the DNA TGTGCCAGCAGCTTCGCGGGAGGGCGCGCAGATACGCAGTATTTT.

This clone was picked up one time. The rearrangement joins TRBV6-1 to TRBJ1-5, with D possibly TRBD1 on 5 matching bases. This CDR3 has 14 residues. Germline-derived CDR1 and CDR2 are MNHNS and SASEGT. V was clipped by 3 bases and J by 5 bases, with 11 bases between them. DNA of the CDR3: TGTGCCAGCAGTGATAAGGGGTCGGATCAGCCCCAGCATTTT. It specifies CASSDKGSDQPQHF.

The rearrangement links TRBV2 to TRBJ2-3; 7 positions match TRBD2. The CDR3 loop spans 14 amino acids. The V segment lost 9 bases and the J segment 3 bases; nucleotides outside the gene matches: 9. The germline V gene encodes CDR1 SNHLY and CDR2 FYNNEI. CDR3 sequence reads: CASLAGEVTDTQYF. The CDR3 nucleotides read TGTGCCAGTCTGGCGGGAGAGGTAACAGATACGCAGTATTTT.

This clone was recorded a few times. In DNA form, the CDR3 reads TGTGCCAGCAGTTTCGGACGGTTGAACACTGAAGCTTTCTTT. This codes for CASSFGRLNTEAFF. The chain recombines TRBV6-5 with TRBJ1-1; D is uncertain. V was clipped by 4 bases and J by 0 bases, with 9 bases between them. This CDR3 comprises 14 residues. The V gene's germline CDR1 is MNHEY and CDR2 SVGAGI.

The rearrangement uses TRBV2 and TRBJ2-4; 9 bases agree with TRBD1. Germline assignment: CDR1 SNHLY and CDR2 FYNNEI. V lost 3 bases to trimming and J lost 9 bases; unmatched junction nucleotides: 15. The CDR3 extends over 17 amino acids. Here the CDR3 DNA reads TGTGCCAGCAGTGACCCGGGACAGGGCAATAGAATCCCCATTCAGTACTTC. As protein: CASSDPGQGNRIPIQYF.

The J gene is TRBJ2-1, the V gene TRBV11-2; D could derive from TRBD1 or TRBD2 (5 bases each). The CDR3 is 14 residues long. V shed 1 base and J shed 8 bases, with 12 bases lying between them. Germline-derived CDR1 and CDR2 are SGHAT and FQNNGV. The CDR3 nucleotides are TGTGCCAGCAGCTTAGTTGGGGGAGTGGATGAGCAGTTCTTC. Encoded protein: CASSLVGGVDEQFF.